A selection of T cell receptor beta chains follows, all from one sample in a study of shared clonotypes between healthy human individuals. Produced via immunoSEQ multiplex PCR; TCRdb's table is partial and in-frame only. The data show over 850,000 clones, roughly 74% seen once. The sequencing input was memory CD4+ T cells from PBMCs. These TCRs come from a man aged 18 to 29 in good health. Some clones in this sample may be carry-over from other donors' samples. The CDR3 runs from the conserved cysteine through the conserved F or W. The D gene is left open where the match is weak. Size is stated for part of the rows, as once, few or many counts, or as a class when the clone is expanded.

many	.	TRBJ2-5	TRBV19	TGTGCCAGTATTTTGGGGGGAGAGACCCAGTACTTC	CASILGGETQYF
.	.	TRBJ2-5	TRBV7-9	TGTGCCAGCAGCCCCTCGGGGGGCGGTGAGACCCAGTACTTC	CASSPSGGGETQYF
.	TRBD1	TRBJ2-7	TRBV18	TGTGCCAGCTCAACCAATCAGGGACAGGGACTTGGCGAGCAGTACTTC	CASSTNQGQGLGEQYF
.	.	TRBJ2-2	TRBV28	TGTGCCAGCAGTCATAGAAACACCGGGGAGCTGTTTTTT	CASSHRNTGELFF
.	.	TRBJ2-5	TRBV4-1	TGCGCCAGCAGCCAAGCCTCCCAGGGAGGACGGGAGACCCAGTACTTC	CASSQASQGGRETQYF
few	.	TRBJ1-3	TRBV18	TGTGCCAGCTCACCTACGGGCGCCCGCTCTGGAAACACCATATATTTT	CASSPTGARSGNTIYF
.	.	TRBJ2-1	TRBV19	TGTGCCAGCCGCCCGAGGGTGAGGGAGAGACATGAGCAGTTCTTC	CASRPRVRERHEQFF
.	TRBD1	TRBJ1-5	TRBV10-3	TGTGCCATCAGTGAAAGGGACAGCCTCACTCATCAGCCCCAGCATTTT	CAISERDSLTHQPQHF
.	.	TRBJ2-1	TRBV5-1	TGCGCCAGCAGCTTGGGACTAAACAATGAGCAGTTCTTC	CASSLGLNNEQFF
.	TRBD1	TRBJ2-5	TRBV5-1	TGCGCCAGCAGCGTCGGACAGGGCGAGACCCAGTACTTC	CASSVGQGETQYF
.	TRBD1	TRBJ2-7	TRBV28	TGTGCCAGCAGTTTAAGGGACAGGGCCGTTACGCAGTACTTC	CASSLRDRAVTQYF
.	.	TRBJ1-5	TRBV14	TGTGCCAGCAGCCAAAGACAGGTCCGCCAGCCCCAGCATTTT	CASSQRQVRQPQHF